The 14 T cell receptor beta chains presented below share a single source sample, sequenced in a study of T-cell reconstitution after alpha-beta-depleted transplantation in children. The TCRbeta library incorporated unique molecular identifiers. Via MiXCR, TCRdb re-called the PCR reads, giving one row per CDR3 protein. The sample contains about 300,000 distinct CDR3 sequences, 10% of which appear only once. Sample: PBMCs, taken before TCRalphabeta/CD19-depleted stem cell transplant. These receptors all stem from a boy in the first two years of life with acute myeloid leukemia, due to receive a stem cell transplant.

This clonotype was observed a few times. The CDR3 bases are TGCGCCAGCAGCCAAGATTGGGGAGATACGCAGTATTTT. Its protein product is CASSQDWGDTQYF. V gene TRBV4-3 combines with J gene TRBJ2-3; no firm D call. Trimming took 0 bases from V and 5 from J, leaving 6 bases between them. The CDR3 consists of 13 residues. Germline V lookup: CDR1 LGHNA, CDR2 YSLEER.

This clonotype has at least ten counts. Here the CDR3 reads CASRWDRANQETQYF. In DNA form, the CDR3 reads TGTGCCAGCAGATGGGACAGGGCAAACCAAGAGACCCAGTACTTC. This chain connects TRBV6-1 to TRBJ2-5, with TRBD1 identical over 9 bases. CDR1 is MNHNS and CDR2 is SASEGT in the germline V gene. The CDR3 consists of 15 residues. Trimming at V came to 6 bases and at J to 0 bases, leaving 5 bases not matched to a gene.

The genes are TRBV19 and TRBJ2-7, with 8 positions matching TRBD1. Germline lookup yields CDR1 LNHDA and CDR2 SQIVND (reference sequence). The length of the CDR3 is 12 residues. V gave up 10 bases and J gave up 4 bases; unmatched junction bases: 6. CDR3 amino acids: CATTGVAYEQYF. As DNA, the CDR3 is TGTGCCACGACAGGGGTGGCTTACGAGCAGTACTTC. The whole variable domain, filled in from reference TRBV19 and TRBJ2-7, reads DGGITQSPKYLFRKEGQNVTLSCEQNLNHDAMYWYRQDPGQGLRLIYYSQIVNDFQKGDIAEGYSVSREKKESFPLTVTSAQKNPTAFYLCATTGVAYEQYFGPGTRLTVT.

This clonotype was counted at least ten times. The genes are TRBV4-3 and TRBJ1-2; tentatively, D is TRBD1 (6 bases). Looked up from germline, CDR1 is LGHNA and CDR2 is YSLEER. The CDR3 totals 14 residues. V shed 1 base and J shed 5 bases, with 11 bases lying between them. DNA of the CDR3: TGCGCCAGCAGCCAAGGGCAGGGGAGGTATGGCTACACCTTC. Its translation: CASSQGQGRYGYTF.

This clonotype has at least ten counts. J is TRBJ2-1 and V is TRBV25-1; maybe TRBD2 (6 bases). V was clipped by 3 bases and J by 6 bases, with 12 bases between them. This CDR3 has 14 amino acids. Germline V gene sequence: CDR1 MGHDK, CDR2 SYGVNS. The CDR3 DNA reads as TGTGCCAGCAGTGACCCCGGAGGGCGCAATGAGCAGTTCTTC. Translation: CASSDPGGRNEQFF.

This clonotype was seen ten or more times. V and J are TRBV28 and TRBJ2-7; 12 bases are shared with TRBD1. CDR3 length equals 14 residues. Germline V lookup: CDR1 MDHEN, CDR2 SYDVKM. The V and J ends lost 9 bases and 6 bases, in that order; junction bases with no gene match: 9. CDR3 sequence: CASNPGTGGVEQYF. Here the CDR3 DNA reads TGTGCCAGTAATCCCGGGACAGGGGGCGTCGAGCAGTACTTC.

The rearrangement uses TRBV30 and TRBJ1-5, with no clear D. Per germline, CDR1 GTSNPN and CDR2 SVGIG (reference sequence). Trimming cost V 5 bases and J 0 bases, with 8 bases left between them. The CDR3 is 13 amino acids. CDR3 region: CAWGLYSNQPQHF. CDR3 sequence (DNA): TGTGCCTGGGGCCTTTATAGCAATCAGCCCCAGCATTTT.

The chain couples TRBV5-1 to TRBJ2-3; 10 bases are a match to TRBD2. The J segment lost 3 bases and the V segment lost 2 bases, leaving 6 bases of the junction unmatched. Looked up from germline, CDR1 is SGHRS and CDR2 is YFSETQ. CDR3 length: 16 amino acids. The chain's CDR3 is CASSFWGTSVTDTQYF. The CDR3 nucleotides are TGCGCCAGCAGCTTTTGGGGGACTAGCGTGACAGATACGCAGTATTTT.

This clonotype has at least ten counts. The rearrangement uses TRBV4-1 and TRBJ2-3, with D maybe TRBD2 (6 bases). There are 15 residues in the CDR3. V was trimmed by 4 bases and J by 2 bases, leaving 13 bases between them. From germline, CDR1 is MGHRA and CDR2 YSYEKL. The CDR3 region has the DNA TGCGCCAGCAGCCCGACGGGAGAGCACACAGATACGCAGTATTTT. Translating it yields CASSPTGEHTDTQYF.

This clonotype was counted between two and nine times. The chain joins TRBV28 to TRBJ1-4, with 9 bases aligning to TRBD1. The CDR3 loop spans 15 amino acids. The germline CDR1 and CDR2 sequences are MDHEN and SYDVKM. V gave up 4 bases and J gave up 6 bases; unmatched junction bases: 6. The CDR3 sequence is CASSSLTGGYEKLFF. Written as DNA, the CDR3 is TGTGCCAGCAGTTCTCTGACAGGGGGATATGAAAAACTGTTTTTT.

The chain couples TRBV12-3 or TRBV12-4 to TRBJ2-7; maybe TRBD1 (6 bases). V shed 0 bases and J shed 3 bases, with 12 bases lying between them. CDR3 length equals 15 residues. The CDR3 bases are TGTGCCAGCAGTTTAGCGCTCGGCAGGGGCTACGAGCAGTACTTC. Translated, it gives CASSLALGRGYEQYF.

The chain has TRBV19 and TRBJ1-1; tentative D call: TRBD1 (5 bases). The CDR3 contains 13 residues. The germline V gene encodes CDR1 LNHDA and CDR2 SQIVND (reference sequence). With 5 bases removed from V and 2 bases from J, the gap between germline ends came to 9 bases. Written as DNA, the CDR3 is TGTGCCAGTAGTGATGACAGTAACACTGAAGCTTTCTTT. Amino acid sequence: CASSDDSNTEAFF.

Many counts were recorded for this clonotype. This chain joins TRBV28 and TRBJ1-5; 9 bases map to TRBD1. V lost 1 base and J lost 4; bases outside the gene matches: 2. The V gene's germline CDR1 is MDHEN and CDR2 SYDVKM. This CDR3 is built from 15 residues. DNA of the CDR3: TGTGCCAGCAGTTTATTGGGACAGGGAAATCAGCCCCAGCATTTT. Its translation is CASSLLGQGNQPQHF.

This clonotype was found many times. DNA for the CDR3: TGTGCCAGCAGCTTCCCCAGGGAAAACAATGAGCAGTTCTTC. Protein sequence: CASSFPRENNEQFF. The V and J genes are TRBV7-6 and TRBJ2-1; D possibly corresponds to TRBD1 (5 bases). Germline lookup yields CDR1 SGHVS and CDR2 FNYEAQ. The V end lost 3 bases, the J end lost 5 bases, and 11 bases lay between the germline ends. The CDR3 contains 14 residues.